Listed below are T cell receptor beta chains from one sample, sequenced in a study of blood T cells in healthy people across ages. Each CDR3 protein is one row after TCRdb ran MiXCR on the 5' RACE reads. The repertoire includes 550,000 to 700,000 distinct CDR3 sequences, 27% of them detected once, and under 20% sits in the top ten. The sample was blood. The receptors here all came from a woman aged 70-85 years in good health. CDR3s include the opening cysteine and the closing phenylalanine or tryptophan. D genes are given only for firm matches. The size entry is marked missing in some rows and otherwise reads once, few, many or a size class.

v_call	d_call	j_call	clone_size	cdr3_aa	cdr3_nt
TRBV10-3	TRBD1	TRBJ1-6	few	CASSADRANNSPLHF	TGTGCCTCCAGCGCGGACAGGGCTAATAATTCACCCCTCCACTTT
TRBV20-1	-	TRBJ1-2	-	CSARVGSGAYGYTF	TGCAGTGCTAGAGTAGGATCCGGGGCCTATGGCTACACCTTC
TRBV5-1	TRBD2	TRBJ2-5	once	CASSLVTSGSGKTQYF	TGCGCCAGCAGCTTGGTTACTAGCGGGAGCGGGAAGACCCAGTACTTC
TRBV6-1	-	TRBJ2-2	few	CAGGDRQISNTGELFF	TGTGCCGGGGGGGACAGACAAATCTCGAACACCGGGGAGCTGTTTTTT
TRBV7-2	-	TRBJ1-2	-	CASTTRSFTLYGYTF	TGTGCCAGCACCACACGGTCCTTTACTCTTTATGGCTACACCTTC
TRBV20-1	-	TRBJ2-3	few	CSANQGRGDTQYF	TGCAGTGCCAATCAGGGAAGGGGAGATACGCAGTATTTT
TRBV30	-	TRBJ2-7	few	CAWSGGLLGCEQYF	TGTGCCTGGAGTGGGGGACTCCTGGGGTGCGAGCAGTACTTC
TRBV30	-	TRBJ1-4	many	CAWSPGDEKLFF	TGTGCCTGGAGCCCCGGGGATGAAAAACTGTTTTTT
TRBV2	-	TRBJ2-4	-	CASSEGPATFQYF	TGTGCCAGCAGTGAAGGGCCCGCGACTTTTCAGTACTTC
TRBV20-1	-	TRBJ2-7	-	CSARDRKGGYEQYF	TGCAGTGCTAGAGATCGTAAGGGGGGCTACGAGCAGTACTTC
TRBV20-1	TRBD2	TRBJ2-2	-	CSAPRGANTGELFF	TGCAGTGCCCCGCGGGGGGCCAACACCGGGGAGCTGTTTTTT
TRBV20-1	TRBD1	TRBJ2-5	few	CSALKGQGRETQYF	TGCAGTGCCCTGAAGGGACAGGGGAGAGAGACCCAGTACTTC
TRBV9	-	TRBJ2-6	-	CASSFVASGANVLTF	TGTGCCAGCAGTTTTGTAGCTTCTGGGGCCAACGTCCTGACTTTC
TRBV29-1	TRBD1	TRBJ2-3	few	CSADNRGQDTQYF	TGCAGCGCTGACAACAGGGGGCAGGATACGCAGTATTTT
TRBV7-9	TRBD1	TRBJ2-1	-	CASSIGDRGAYNEQFF	TGTGCCAGCAGTATCGGGGACAGGGGCGCTTACAATGAGCAGTTCTTC
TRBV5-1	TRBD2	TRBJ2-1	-	CASSKGTSGYNEQFF	TGCGCCAGCAGCAAGGGCACTAGCGGTTACAATGAGCAGTTCTTC
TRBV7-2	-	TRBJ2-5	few	CASSLSGATGQETQYF	TGTGCCAGCAGCTTATCCGGGGCAACGGGTCAAGAGACCCAGTACTTC
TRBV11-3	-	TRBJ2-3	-	CASSPDSSTQYF	TGTGCCAGCAGCCCCGACTCTTCCACGCAGTATTTT
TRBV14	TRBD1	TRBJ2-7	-	CASSQVWTGSYEQYF	TGTGCCAGCAGCCAAGTCTGGACAGGTTCCTACGAGCAGTACTTC
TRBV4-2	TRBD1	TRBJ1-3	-	CASSQRDRDTGNTIYF	TGTGCCAGCAGCCAACGGGACAGGGACACTGGAAACACCATATATTTT
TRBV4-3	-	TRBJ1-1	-	CASSQRDNRPHEAFF	TGCGCCAGCAGCCAACGGGACAACCGACCCCATGAAGCTTTCTTT
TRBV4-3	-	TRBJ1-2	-	CASSQDFTGSGYGYTF	TGCGCCAGCAGCCAAGATTTCACAGGGTCTGGCTATGGCTACACCTTC
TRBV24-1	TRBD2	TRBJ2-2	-	CATSDSEAGRNTGELFF	TGTGCCACCAGTGACTCTGAAGCGGGGCGAAACACCGGGGAGCTGTTTTTT
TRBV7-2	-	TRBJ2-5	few	CASSLGGSGKETQYF	TGTGCCAGCAGCTTAGGGGGCTCGGGGAAGGAGACCCAGTACTTC
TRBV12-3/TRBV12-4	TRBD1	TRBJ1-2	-	CASSSGRGHGYTF	TGTGCCAGCAGTTCCGGCAGGGGGCATGGCTACACCTTC
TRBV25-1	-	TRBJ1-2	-	CASSARAGGYTF	TGTGCCAGCAGTGCCCGGGCCGGCGGCTACACCTTC
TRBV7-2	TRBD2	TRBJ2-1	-	CASSPLSSGGVNEQFF	TGTGCCAGCAGCCCTCTTTCTAGCGGGGGGGTTAATGAGCAGTTCTTC
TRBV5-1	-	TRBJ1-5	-	CASSLEVGDNQPQHF	TGCGCCAGCAGCTTGGAGGTAGGCGACAATCAGCCCCAGCATTTT
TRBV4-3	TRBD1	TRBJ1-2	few	CASSQPGTGLGYTF	TGCGCCAGCAGCCAACCTGGGACAGGGCTTGGCTACACCTTC
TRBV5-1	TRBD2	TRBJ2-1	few	CASSLSAGGYHEQFF	TGCGCCAGCAGCTTGTCAGCGGGGGGGTATCATGAGCAGTTCTTC
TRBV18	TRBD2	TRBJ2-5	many	CASSPQRGEQETQYF	TGTGCCAGCTCACCCCAGCGGGGGGAACAAGAGACCCAGTACTTC
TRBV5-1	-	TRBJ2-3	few	CASSLLQPTDTQYF	TGCGCCAGCAGCTTGTTACAGCCCACAGATACGCAGTATTTT
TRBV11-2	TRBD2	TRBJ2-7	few	CASSPHGGGAYEQYF	TGTGCCAGCAGCCCTCACGGCGGGGGGGCCTACGAGCAGTACTTC
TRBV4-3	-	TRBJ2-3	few	CASSQWRTGGGTDTQYF	TGCGCCAGCAGCCAATGGCGAACAGGAGGGGGCACAGATACGCAGTATTTT
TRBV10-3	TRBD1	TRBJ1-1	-	CAIRGTGDMNTEAFF	TGTGCCATCAGGGGTACAGGGGACATGAACACTGAAGCTTTCTTT
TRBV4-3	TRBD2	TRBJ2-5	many	CATRYPGLGGETQYF	TGCGCCACCCGGTACCCTGGACTAGGTGGGGAGACCCAGTACTTC
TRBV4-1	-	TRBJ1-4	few	CASSKGSNEKLFF	TGCGCCAGCAGTAAGGGGAGTAATGAAAAACTGTTTTTT
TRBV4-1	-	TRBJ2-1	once	CASSQESQQVVSYNEQFF	TGCGCCAGTAGCCAAGAGTCCCAACAGGTAGTCTCCTACAATGAGCAGTTCTTC
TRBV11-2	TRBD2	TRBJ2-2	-	CASSLLLAGVTGELFF	TGTGCCAGCAGCTTATTACTAGCGGGGGTTACCGGGGAGCTGTTTTTT
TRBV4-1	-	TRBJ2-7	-	CANSQDVGYEQYF	TGCGCCAACAGCCAAGATGTGGGGTACGAGCAGTACTTC
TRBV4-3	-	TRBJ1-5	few	CASSQDWGGGPQHF	TGCGCCAGCAGCCAAGATTGGGGGGGAGGGCCCCAGCATTTT
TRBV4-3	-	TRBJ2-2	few	CASSQEGKGLNTGELFF	TGCGCCAGCAGCCAAGAGGGAAAAGGCCTGAACACCGGGGAGCTGTTTTTT
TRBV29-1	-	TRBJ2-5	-	CSVEDRRQETQYF	TGCAGCGTTGAAGATCGCCGGCAAGAGACCCAGTACTTC
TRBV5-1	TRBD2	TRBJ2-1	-	CASVIRGGGLNNEQFF	TGCGCCAGTGTGATCAGGGGCGGGGGGCTGAACAATGAGCAGTTCTTC
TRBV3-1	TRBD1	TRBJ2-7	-	CASSPSDRGFYVQYF	TGTGCCAGCAGCCCCTCCGACAGGGGTTTCTACGTGCAGTACTTC
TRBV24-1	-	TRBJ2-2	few	CASADRRNTGELFF	TGTGCCAGCGCGGACAGAAGGAACACCGGGGAGCTGTTTTTT
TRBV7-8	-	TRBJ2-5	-	CASSLVARLGTQYF	TGTGCCAGCAGCTTAGTAGCGCGGCTTGGGACCCAGTACTTC
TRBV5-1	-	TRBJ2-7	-	CASSLQYPNEQYF	TGCGCCAGCAGCTTGCAGTACCCCAACGAGCAGTACTTC
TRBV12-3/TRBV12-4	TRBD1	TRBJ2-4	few	CASSTRDRASPIQYF	TGTGCCAGCAGTACCCGGGACAGGGCTTCCCCCATTCAGTACTTC
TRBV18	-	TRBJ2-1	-	CASSPSSASYNEQFF	TGTGCCAGCTCACCTTCTAGCGCATCCTACAATGAGCAGTTCTTC
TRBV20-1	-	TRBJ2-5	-	CSANRGARETQYF	TGCAGTGCTAACCGGGGGGCTCGAGAGACCCAGTACTTC
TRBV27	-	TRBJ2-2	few	CASSSTSTARLSGELFF	TGTGCCAGCAGTTCAACCTCTACCGCCCGGTTGTCCGGGGAGCTGTTTTTT
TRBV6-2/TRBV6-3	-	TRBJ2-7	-	CASSSPQSSYEQYF	TGTGCCAGCAGTTCCCCGCAATCTTCCTACGAGCAGTACTTC
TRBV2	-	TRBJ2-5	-	CASSEKGVPQETQYF	TGTGCCAGCAGTGAAAAGGGGGTCCCCCAAGAGACCCAGTACTTC
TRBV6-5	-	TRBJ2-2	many	CASKDSYTGELFF	TGTGCCAGCAAAGACAGTTACACCGGGGAGCTGTTTTTT
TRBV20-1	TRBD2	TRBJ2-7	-	CSARYRGGVTGYEQYF	TGCAGTGCTAGATATAGGGGAGGGGTTACGGGTTACGAGCAGTACTTC
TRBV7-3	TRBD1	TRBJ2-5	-	CASSPTGIKRTQYF	TGTGCCAGCAGCCCGACAGGGATCAAGAGAACCCAGTACTTC
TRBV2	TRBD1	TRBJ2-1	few	CASTRQGRYNEQFF	TGTGCCAGCACCCGACAGGGGAGGTATAATGAGCAGTTCTTC
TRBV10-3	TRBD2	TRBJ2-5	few	CAINPGGFETQYF	TGTGCCATCAACCCGGGGGGGTTCGAGACCCAGTACTTC